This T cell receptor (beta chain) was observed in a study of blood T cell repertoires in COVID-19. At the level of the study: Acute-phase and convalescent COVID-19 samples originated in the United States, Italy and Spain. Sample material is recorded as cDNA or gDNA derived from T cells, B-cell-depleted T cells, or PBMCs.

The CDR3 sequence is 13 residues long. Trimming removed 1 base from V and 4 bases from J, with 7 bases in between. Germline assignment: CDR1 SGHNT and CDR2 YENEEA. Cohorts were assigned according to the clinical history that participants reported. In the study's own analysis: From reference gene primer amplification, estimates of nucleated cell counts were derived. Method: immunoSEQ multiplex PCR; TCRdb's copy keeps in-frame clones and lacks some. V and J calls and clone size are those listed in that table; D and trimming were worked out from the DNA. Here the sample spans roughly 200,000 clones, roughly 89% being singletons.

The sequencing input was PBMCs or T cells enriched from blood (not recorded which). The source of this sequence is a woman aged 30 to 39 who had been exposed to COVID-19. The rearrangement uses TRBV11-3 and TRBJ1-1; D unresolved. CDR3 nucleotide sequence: TGTGCCAGCAGCTTAGCCCAGTTCACTGAAGCTTTCTTT. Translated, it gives CASSLAQFTEAFF.